Here is one T cell receptor (beta chain) with its context. These data come from a study of blood T cell repertoires in COVID-19. Overall study context: The United States, Italy and Spain provided the acute and convalescent COVID-19 samples.

CDR3 length: 15 residues. CDR1 is SGHDT and CDR2 is YYEEEE in the germline V gene. The ends were cut back, 1 base at V and 3 bases at J, with 13 bases in the middle. Profiling relied on immunoSEQ multiplex PCR, and the TCRdb table lists in-frame clones only, not all of them. The sample lists about 100,000 clones, about 80% occurring once. V gene TRBV5-6 combines with J gene TRBJ2-5; maybe TRBD2 (5 bases). Sample: peripheral blood. The source is a human donor in a cohort sampled during active COVID-19. CDR3 DNA: TGTGCCAGCAGCTTGAGTCGGCCGCGGGAAGAGACCCAGTACTTC. This sequence encodes CASSLSRPREETQYF.